This entry describes one T cell receptor (beta chain). No antigen is known for it. This record comes from a study of T cell responses to AZD1222 COVID-19 vaccine. Findings and limits, study-wide: Most donors were white British and more were female, and clonal diversity was possibly underestimated. Two AZD1222 doses significantly raised spike-specific TCR breadth and depth over controls.

CDR1 and CDR2 from the germline V gene are LNHDA and SQIVND (reference sequence). This CDR3 is 13 amino acids long. The V end lost 1 base, the J end lost 7 bases, and 10 bases lay between the germline ends. Data came from immunoSEQ multiplex PCR; TCRdb stores just in-frame clones and leaves some out. Of 180,000 or so clones in the sample, roughly 92% were seen once. The receptor's source is an adult in good health. This rearrangement joins TRBV19 to TRBJ2-5, with a weak D call TRBD2 (5 bases). The sequenced sample was peripheral blood, obtained on day 0 of AZD1222 vaccination. This CDR3 is CASSIGSGGTQYF. CDR3 in DNA: TGTGCCAGTAGTATAGGGAGCGGTGGGACCCAGTACTTC.